The rows below give T cell receptor beta chains drawn from one sample of a study of Graves' ophthalmopathy and Graves' hyperthyroidism. A single record per CDR3 protein comes from TCRdb applying MiXCR to the multiplex PCR reads. Altogether about 640,000 distinct CDR3 sequences are present, under 50% being singletons, with the ten largest covering around 3%. Sequenced material: peripheral blood. The receptors here all came from an adult man with Graves' ophthalmopathy. The CDR3 runs from the conserved cysteine through the conserved F or W. D genes are given only for firm matches. Part of the rows lack a size; the others show once, few, many or a class for expanded clones.

clone_size,d_call,v_call,j_call,cdr3_aa,cdr3_nt
.,TRBD2,TRBV9,TRBJ2-7,CASSGTSGGSTYEQYF,TGTGCCAGCAGCGGGACTAGCGGGGGGTCTACCTACGAGCAGTACTTC
.,.,TRBV29-1,TRBJ1-5,CSVEESQGTNGNQPQHF,TGCAGCGTTGAAGAATCGCAGGGGACAAATGGCAATCAGCCCCAGCATTTT
.,.,TRBV24-1,TRBJ2-3,CATSDSGESTDTQYF,TGTGCCACCAGTGATTCCGGCGAGAGCACAGATACGCAGTATTTT
many,TRBD1,TRBV6-6,TRBJ1-5,CASSYSRDRGDQPQHF,TGTGCCAGCAGTTACTCGCGGGACAGGGGAGATCAGCCCCAGCATTTT
many,.,TRBV7-9,TRBJ2-7,CASSPRATYEQYF,TGTGCCAGCAGCCCCCGGGCCACCTACGAGCAGTACTTC
.,TRBD1,TRBV7-8,TRBJ2-6,CASSYRQGFTGANVLTF,TGTGCCAGCAGCTATCGACAGGGATTCACCGGGGCCAACGTCCTGACTTTC
many,TRBD1,TRBV29-1,TRBJ2-7,CSVPGQATYEQYF,TGCAGCGTACCGGGACAGGCTACCTACGAGCAGTACTTC
many,.,TRBV7-9,TRBJ2-7,CASSTTTGSYEQYF,TGTGCCAGCAGCACAACGACAGGCTCCTACGAGCAGTACTTC
.,.,TRBV11-2,TRBJ2-6,CASSSTTGANVLTF,TGTGCCAGCAGCTCTACCACCGGGGCCAACGTCCTGACTTTC
.,.,TRBV7-2,TRBJ2-5,CASSLVPPGYF,TGTGCCAGCAGCTTAGTACCACCCGGGTACTTC
.,TRBD1,TRBV13,TRBJ1-6,CASSWSGQGGRSPLHF,TGCGCCAGCAGCTGGTCCGGACAGGGTGGGAGGTCACCCCTCCACTTT
many,.,TRBV19,TRBJ1-6,CASSEGRTSPLHF,TGTGCCAGTAGCGAGGGCCGGACTTCACCCCTCCACTTT
.,TRBD2,TRBV11-3,TRBJ2-3,CASSLLRAGTTTDTQYF,TGTGCCAGCAGCTTGCTGAGAGCCGGGACTACCACAGATACGCAGTATTTT
many,.,TRBV7-2,TRBJ2-7,CASSPYVSRRNEQYF,TGTGCCAGCAGCCCTTATGTGTCCAGGCGGAACGAGCAGTACTTC
many,.,TRBV10-3,TRBJ2-7,CAISEGTRLGGEQYF,TGTGCCATCAGTGAGGGGACACGGCTTGGGGGCGAGCAGTACTTC
.,TRBD2,TRBV6-5,TRBJ2-7,CASSTTGLANEQYF,TGTGCCAGCAGTACAACGGGACTAGCGAACGAGCAGTACTTC